Sequencing of this T cell receptor beta chain was carried out in a study of blood T cell repertoires in COVID-19. Study context: The United States, Italy and Spain supplied acute and convalescent COVID-19 samples. The analysed material was cDNA or gDNA that came from T cells, B-cell-depleted T cells, or PBMCs.

The method was immunoSEQ multiplex PCR; TCRdb's version includes in-frame clones alone and lacks a portion of them. This table holds 150,000 to 200,000 clones, 70% to 80% found once. Assignments of participants to cohorts depended upon their own reported clinical history. Exposed participants came across a COVID-19 case within 2 weeks before study entry. This TCR was recovered from a man between 60 and 70 years old who had been exposed to COVID-19. The sequencing input was PBMCs or T cells enriched from blood (not recorded which).

This CDR3 is CASSFSTSGSSYNEQFF. The CDR3 DNA sequence: TGTGCCAGCAGTTTTAGTACTAGCGGGAGCTCCTACAATGAGCAGTTCTTC. V gene TRBV27 combines with J gene TRBJ2-1; 11 nucleotides align to TRBD2. V dropped 3 bases and J dropped 0; count of bases not matched to a gene: 4. CDR3 size: 17 residues. The V gene's germline CDR1 is MNHEY and CDR2 SMNVEV (reference sequence).